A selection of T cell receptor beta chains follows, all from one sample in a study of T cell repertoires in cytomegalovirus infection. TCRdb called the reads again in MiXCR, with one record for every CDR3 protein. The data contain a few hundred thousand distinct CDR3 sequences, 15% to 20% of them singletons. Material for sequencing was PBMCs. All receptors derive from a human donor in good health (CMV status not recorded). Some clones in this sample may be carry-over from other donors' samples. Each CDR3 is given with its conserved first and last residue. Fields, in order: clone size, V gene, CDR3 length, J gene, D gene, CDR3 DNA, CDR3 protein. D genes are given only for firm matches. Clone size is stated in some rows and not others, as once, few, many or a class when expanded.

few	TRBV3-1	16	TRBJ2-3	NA	TGTGCCAGCAGCCAGAGGCGGGGGCCTAGCACAGATACGCAGTATTTT	CASSQRRGPSTDTQYF
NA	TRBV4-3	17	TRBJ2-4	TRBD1	TGCGCCAGCAGCCAACACCCCTTGGACAGGGGATGGTACATTCAGTACTTC	CASSQHPLDRGWYIQYF
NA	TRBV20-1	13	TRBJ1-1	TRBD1	TGCAGTGCGGTCGGGGACAGGGTCACTGAAGCTTTCTTT	CSAVGDRVTEAFF
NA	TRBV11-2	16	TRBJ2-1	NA	TGTGCCAGCAGCTTAGATGTAGGGAGCTCCTACAATGAGCAGTTCTTC	CASSLDVGSSYNEQFF
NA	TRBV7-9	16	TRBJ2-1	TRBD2	TGTGCCAGCAGCCCTAGCGGGGGGGCCATATCGAATGAGCAGTTCTTC	CASSPSGGAISNEQFF
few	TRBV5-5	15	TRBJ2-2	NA	TGTGCCAGCAGCTTGAGAGGACAGAACACCGGGGAGCTGTTTTTT	CASSLRGQNTGELFF
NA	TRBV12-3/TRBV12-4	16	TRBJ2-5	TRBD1	TGTGCCAGCAGCCCGAACACAGGGGACGTGGAGGAGACCCAGTACTTC	CASSPNTGDVEETQYF
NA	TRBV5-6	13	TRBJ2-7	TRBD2	TGTGCCAGCAGGATGGCGGGAGGGAGTGAGCAGTACTTC	CASRMAGGSEQYF
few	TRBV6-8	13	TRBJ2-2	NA	TGTGCCAGCAGTTACAGGGCTCCCGGGGAGCTGTTTTTT	CASSYRAPGELFF
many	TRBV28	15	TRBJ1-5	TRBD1	TGTGCCAGCAGTCCACCCAGCGGACAGGGGCAGCCCCAGCATTTT	CASSPPSGQGQPQHF
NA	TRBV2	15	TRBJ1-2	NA	TGTGCCAGCAGTGAAAGGGCCAATACTAACTATGGCTACACCTTC	CASSERANTNYGYTF
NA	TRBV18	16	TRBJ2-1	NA	TGTGCCAGCTCACCACAAGGCACTATCTCCTACAATGAGCAGTTCTTC	CASSPQGTISYNEQFF
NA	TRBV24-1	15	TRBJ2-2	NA	TGTGCCACCAGTGAAGGCGGCGCGAACACCGGGGAGCTGTTTTTT	CATSEGGANTGELFF
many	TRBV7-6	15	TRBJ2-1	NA	TGTGCCAGCAGCTTAGGGCAAGGCATGTACAATGAGCAGTTCTTC	CASSLGQGMYNEQFF
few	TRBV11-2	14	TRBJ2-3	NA	TGTGCCAGCAGCTTAGTAGGGGGAAAGAGTACGCAGTATTTT	CASSLVGGKSTQYF
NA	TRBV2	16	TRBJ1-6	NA	TGTGCCAGCAACGTCAGGGTTTTATCCTATAATTCACCCCTCCACTTT	CASNVRVLSYNSPLHF
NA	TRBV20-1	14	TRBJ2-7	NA	TGCAGTGCTGAAACGGACCAAGGCTCCTACGAGCAGTACTTC	CSAETDQGSYEQYF
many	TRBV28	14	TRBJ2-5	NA	TGTGCCAGCAGGCCGGGGGTATTATACGAGACCCAGTACTTC	CASRPGVLYETQYF
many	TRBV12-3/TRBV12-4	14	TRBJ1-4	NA	TGTGCCAGCAGGGTGACTCGCACGAGTGAAAAACTGTTTTTT	CASRVTRTSEKLFF
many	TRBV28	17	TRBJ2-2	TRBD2	TGTGCCAGCAACCAAGTCTTAGCGGGGACGAACACCGGGGAGCTGTTTTTT	CASNQVLAGTNTGELFF